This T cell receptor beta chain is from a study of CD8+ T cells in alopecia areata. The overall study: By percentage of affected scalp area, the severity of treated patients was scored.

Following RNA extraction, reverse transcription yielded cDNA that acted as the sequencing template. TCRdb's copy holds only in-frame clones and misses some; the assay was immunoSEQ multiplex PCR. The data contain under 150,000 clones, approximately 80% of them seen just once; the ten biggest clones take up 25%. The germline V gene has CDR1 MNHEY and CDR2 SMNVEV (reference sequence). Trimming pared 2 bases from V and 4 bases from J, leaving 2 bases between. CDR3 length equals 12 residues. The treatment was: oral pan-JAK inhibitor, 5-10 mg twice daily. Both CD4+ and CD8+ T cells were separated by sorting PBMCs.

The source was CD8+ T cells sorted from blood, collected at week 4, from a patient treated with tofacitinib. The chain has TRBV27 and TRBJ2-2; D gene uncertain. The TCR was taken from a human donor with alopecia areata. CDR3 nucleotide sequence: TGTGCCAGCAGTTTAAGCACCGGGGAGCTGTTTTTT. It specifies CASSLSTGELFF.